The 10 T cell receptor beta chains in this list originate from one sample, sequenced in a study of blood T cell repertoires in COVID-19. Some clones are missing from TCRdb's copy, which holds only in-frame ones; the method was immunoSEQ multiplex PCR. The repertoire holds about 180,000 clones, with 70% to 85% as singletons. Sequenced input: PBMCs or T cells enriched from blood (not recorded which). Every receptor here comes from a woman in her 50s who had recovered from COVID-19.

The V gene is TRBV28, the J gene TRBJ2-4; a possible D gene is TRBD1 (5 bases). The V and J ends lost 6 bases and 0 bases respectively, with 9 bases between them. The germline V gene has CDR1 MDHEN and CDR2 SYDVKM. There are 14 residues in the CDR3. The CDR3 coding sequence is TGTGCCAGCAGCTCAACAGGAGCCAAAAACATTCAGTACTTC. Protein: CASSSTGAKNIQYF.

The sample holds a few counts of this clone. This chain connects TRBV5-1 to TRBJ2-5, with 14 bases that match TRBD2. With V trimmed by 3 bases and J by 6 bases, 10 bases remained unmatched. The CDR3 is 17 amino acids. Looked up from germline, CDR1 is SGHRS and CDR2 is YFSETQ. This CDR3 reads CASSSGLAGAVLKTQYF. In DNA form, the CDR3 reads TGCGCCAGCAGCTCGGGACTAGCGGGAGCTGTGCTGAAGACCCAGTACTTC.

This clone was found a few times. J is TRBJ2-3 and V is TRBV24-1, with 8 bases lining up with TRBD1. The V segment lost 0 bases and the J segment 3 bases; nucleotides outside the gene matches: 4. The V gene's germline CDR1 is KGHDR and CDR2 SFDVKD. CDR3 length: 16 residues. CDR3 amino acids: CATSDLGGQATDTQYF. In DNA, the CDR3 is TGTGCCACCAGTGATTTGGGGGGACAGGCGACAGATACGCAGTATTTT.

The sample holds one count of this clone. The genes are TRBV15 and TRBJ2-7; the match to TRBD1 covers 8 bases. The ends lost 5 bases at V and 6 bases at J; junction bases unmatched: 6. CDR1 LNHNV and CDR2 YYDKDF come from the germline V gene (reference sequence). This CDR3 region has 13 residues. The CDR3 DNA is TGTGCCACCAGCGGACAGGGTGGCGGCGAGCAGTACTTC. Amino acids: CATSGQGGGEQYF.

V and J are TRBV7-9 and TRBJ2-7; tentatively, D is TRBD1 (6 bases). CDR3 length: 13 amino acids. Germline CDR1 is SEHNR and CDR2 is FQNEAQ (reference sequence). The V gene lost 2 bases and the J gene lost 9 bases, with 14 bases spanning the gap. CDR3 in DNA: TGTGCCAGCAGCTTACGACCAACAGGGAGGCAGTACTTC. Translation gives CASSLRPTGRQYF. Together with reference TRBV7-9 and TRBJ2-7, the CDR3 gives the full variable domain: DTGVSQNPRHKITKRGQNVTFRCDPISEHNRLYWYRQTLGQGPEFLTYFQNEAQLEKSRLLSDRFSAERPKGSFSTLEIQRTEQGDSAMYLCASSLRPTGRQYFGPGTRLTVT.

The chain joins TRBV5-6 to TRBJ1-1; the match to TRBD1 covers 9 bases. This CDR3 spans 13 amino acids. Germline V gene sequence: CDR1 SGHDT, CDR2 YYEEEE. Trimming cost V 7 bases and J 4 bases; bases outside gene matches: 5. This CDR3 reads CASEWGQGTEAFF. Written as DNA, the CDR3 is TGTGCCAGCGAATGGGGACAGGGCACTGAAGCTTTCTTT. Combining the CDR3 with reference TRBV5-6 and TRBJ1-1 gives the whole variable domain DAGVTQSPTHLIKTRGQQVTLRCSPKSGHDTVSWYQQALGQGPQFIFQYYEEEERQRGNFPDRFSGHQFPNYSSELNVNALLLGDSALYLCASEWGQGTEAFFGQGTRLTVV.

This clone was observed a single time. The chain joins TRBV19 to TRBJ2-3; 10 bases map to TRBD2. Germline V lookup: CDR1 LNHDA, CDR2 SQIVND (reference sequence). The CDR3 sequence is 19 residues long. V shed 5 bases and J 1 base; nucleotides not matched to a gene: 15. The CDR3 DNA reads TGTGCCAGTAGTCGAACCGGGACTAGCGAGTATTTACGCACAGATACGCAGTATTTT. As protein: CASSRTGTSEYLRTDTQYF.

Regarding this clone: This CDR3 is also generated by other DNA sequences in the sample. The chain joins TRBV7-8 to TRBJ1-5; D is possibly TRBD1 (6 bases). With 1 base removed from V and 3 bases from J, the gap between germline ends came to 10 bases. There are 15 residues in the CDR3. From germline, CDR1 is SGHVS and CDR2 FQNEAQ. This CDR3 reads CASSLEDSSNQPQHF. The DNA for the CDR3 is TGTGCCAGCAGCTTAGAGGACAGTTCCAATCAGCCCCAGCATTTT.

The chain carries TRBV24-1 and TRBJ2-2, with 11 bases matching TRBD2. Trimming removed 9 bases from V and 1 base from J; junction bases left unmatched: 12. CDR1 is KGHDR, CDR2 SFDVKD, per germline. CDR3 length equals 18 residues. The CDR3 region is CATLPSGRTRMNTGELFF. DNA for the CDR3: TGTGCCACCCTGCCTAGCGGGAGGACCCGGATGAACACCGGGGAGCTGTTTTTT.

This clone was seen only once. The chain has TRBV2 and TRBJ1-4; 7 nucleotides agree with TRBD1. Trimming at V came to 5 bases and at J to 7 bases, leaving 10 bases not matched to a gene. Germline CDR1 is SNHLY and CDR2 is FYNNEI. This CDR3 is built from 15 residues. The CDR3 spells CASSTGTAFSEKLFF. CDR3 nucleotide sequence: TGTGCCAGCAGTACCGGGACAGCGTTTAGTGAAAAACTGTTTTTT.